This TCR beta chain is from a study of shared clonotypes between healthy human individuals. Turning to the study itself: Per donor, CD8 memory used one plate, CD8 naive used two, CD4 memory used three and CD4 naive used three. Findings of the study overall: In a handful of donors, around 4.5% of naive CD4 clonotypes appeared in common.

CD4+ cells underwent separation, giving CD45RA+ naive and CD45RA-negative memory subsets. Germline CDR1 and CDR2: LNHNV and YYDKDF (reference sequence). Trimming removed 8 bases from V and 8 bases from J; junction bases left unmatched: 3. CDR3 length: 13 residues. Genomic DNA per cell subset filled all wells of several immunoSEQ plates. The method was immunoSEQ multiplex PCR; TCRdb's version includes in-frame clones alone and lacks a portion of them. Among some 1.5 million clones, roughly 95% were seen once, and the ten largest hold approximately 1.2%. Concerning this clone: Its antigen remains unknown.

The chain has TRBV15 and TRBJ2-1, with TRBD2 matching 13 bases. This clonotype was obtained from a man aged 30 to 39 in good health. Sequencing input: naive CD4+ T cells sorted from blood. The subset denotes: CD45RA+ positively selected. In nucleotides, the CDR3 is TGTGCCACCGGACTAGCGGGAGTCGATGAGCAGTTCTTC. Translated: CATGLAGVDEQFF.